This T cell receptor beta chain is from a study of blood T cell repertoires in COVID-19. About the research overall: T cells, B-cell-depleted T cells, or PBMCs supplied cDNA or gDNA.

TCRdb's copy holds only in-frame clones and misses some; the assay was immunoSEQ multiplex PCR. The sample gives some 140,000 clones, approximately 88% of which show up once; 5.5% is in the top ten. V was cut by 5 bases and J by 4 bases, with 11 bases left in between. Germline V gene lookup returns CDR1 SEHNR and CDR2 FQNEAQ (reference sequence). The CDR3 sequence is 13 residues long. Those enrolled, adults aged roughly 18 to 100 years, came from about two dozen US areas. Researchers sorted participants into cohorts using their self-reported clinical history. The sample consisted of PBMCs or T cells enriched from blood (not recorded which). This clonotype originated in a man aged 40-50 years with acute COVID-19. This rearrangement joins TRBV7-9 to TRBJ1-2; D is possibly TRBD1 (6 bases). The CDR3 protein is CASSQPDSYGYTF. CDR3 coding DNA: TGTGCCAGCAGCCAACCGGACAGCTATGGCTACACCTTC.